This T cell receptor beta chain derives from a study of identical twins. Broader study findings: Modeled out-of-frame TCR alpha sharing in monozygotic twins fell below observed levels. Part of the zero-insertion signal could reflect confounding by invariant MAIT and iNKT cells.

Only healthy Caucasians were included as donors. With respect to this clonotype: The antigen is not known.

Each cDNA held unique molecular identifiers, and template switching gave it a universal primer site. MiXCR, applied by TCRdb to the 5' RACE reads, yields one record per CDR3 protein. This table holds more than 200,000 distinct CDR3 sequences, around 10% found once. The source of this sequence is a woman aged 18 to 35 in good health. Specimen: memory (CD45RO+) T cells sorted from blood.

The CDR3 here is CASSHLTGGNYNEQFF. CDR3 DNA: TGTGCCAGCAGCCACTTAACAGGGGGGAACTACAATGAGCAGTTCTTC. This chain links TRBV3-1 with TRBJ2-1, with TRBD1 matching over 8 bases. The trim removed 3 bases at V and 3 bases at J, leaving 7 bases unmatched. Germline V CDR1 and CDR2: LGHDT, YNNKEL (reference sequence). CDR3 length equals 16 residues.